This TCR beta chain was recorded in a study of cytomegalovirus exposure and HLA in healthy donors. Findings and caveats of the study: Looking again later, the authors saw that most CMV-associated TCR beta chains seemed HLA-restricted. Analysis performed later found roughly 17,000 TCR beta sequences associated with HLA alleles at 0.05 false discovery rate. The study recorded 160 or so TCR beta chains that were cytomegalovirus-associated.

The germline V gene encodes CDR1 LNHDA and CDR2 SQIVND (reference sequence). J gave up 7 bases and V 6 bases, and 6 bases lay outside the gene matches. There are 15 residues in the CDR3. 60 Vbeta and 13 Jbeta primers were used in PCR. Clones were sequenced by immunoSEQ multiplex PCR, and TCRdb holds only the in-frame ones, with some missing. The sample holds 85,000 to 90,000 clones, about 85% seen once. As concerns this clone: Antigen: not known. This sample includes further DNA sequences coding for the same CDR3.

What was sequenced was PBMCs. This clonotype was obtained from a middle-aged man in good health and CMV-seropositive. The V and J genes are TRBV19 and TRBJ1-6; 10 bases are shared with TRBD1. The CDR3 bases are TGTGCCAGTAGCCTAAGGGGACAGGGGAATTCACCCCTCCACTTT. It translates to CASSLRGQGNSPLHF.